This paragraph reports one T cell receptor beta chain. Its antigen is as yet unknown. Germline V gives CDR1 LGHDT, CDR2 YNNKEL (reference sequence). The CDR3 runs 14 residues. Trimming took 4 bases from V and 9 from J, leaving 16 bases between them. This record comes from a study of regulatory T cells in long-lasting Graves disease. Time point reported: persistent/refractory GD, antithyroid drugs over 5 years with positive TRAb. With RNA extracted from PBMCs as input, the TCR library was made. EDTA tubes collected around 10 milliliters of peripheral blood. Construction of TCR beta libraries relied on iRepertoire HTBI primers and on Arm-PCR targeting CDR3 regions. Each CDR3 protein is one row after TCRdb ran MiXCR on the multiplex PCR reads. The repertoire holds over 300,000 distinct CDR3 sequences, with around a fifth as singletons. Study-wide points: Persistent cases of Graves' showed reduced TCR diversity relative to newly diagnosed patients. Persistent disease preferred TRBV28, TRBJ1-2 and TRBJ2-5. Public clonotype sharing was higher in persistent than newly diagnosed patients.

This clonotype was sampled from a female donor with Graves disease. The input for sequencing was peripheral blood mononuclear cells (PBMCs), taken when the disease was refractory, from a patient treated with antithyroid drugs. V and J are TRBV3-1 and TRBJ2-1; D remains ambiguous. CDR3 protein: CASSLRIGRSEQFF. The CDR3 coding sequence is TGTGCCAGCAGCCTCCGAATCGGACGTAGTGAGCAGTTCTTC.